A selection of T cell receptor beta chains follows, all from one sample in a study of cytomegalovirus exposure and HLA in healthy donors. Profiling relied on immunoSEQ multiplex PCR, and the TCRdb table lists in-frame clones only, not all of them. The data contain 150,000 to 200,000 clones, roughly 82% of them singletons. Specimen: PBMCs. The receptors stem from a young man in good health and CMV-seropositive. Each CDR3 is given with its conserved first and last residue. The D gene is left open where the match is weak. Clone size is not always given. Where it is, it says once, few, many or a class for expanded clones.

d_call	v_call	clone_size	j_call	cdr3_aa	cdr3_nt
TRBD2	TRBV19	once	TRBJ2-7	CASTSSGNSYEQYF	TGTGCCAGTACCAGTAGCGGGAACTCCTACGAGCAGTACTTC
NA	TRBV19	NA	TRBJ2-5	CASSRQLSGAQETQYF	TGTGCCAGTAGTAGGCAATTGTCTGGGGCACAAGAGACCCAGTACTTC
TRBD1	TRBV2	NA	TRBJ2-5	CASRTGAETQYF	TGTGCCAGCAGAACAGGGGCAGAGACCCAGTACTTC
NA	TRBV5-4	NA	TRBJ2-1	CASSLDASGDYNEQFF	TGTGCCAGCAGCTTGGACGCGTCAGGGGATTACAATGAGCAGTTCTTC
NA	TRBV11-2	NA	TRBJ1-5	CASSLDVAGGNQPQHF	TGTGCCAGCAGCTTAGATGTCGCAGGGGGCAATCAGCCCCAGCATTTT
TRBD1	TRBV2	NA	TRBJ2-5	CASSAGDRDLGETQYF	TGTGCCAGCAGTGCGGGGGACAGGGATTTGGGTGAGACCCAGTACTTC
TRBD2	TRBV5-1	NA	TRBJ2-7	CASSLIRLAGAPSYEQYF	TGCGCCAGCAGCTTGATTCGGCTAGCGGGAGCACCCTCCTACGAGCAGTACTTC
NA	TRBV6-1	NA	TRBJ2-5	CASSDTSGGKETQYF	TGTGCCAGCAGTGATACGAGTGGGGGGAAAGAGACCCAGTACTTC
NA	TRBV5-1	NA	TRBJ2-2	CASRFRAGRRGTGELFF	TGCGCCAGCCGATTCAGGGCAGGGCGACGTGGGACCGGGGAGCTGTTTTTT
TRBD2	TRBV28	NA	TRBJ2-1	CASSISGGEFSNEQFF	TGTGCCAGCAGCATATCGGGGGGGGAGTTTAGCAATGAGCAGTTCTTC
TRBD2	TRBV5-6	NA	TRBJ2-2	CASSFGTSGTGELFF	TGTGCCAGCAGCTTCGGGACTAGCGGGACCGGGGAGCTGTTTTTT
NA	TRBV6-1	few	TRBJ1-4	CASSESEGRGSEKLFF	TGTGCCAGCAGTGAATCCGAAGGCAGGGGCAGTGAAAAACTGTTTTTT
TRBD2	TRBV2	NA	TRBJ2-3	CASSVTSGHSTDTQYF	TGTGCCAGCAGTGTCACTAGCGGGCATAGCACAGATACGCAGTATTTT
TRBD2	TRBV27	NA	TRBJ2-7	CASSWGTSNEQYF	TGTGCCAGCAGTTGGGGGACTAGCAACGAGCAGTACTTC
NA	TRBV27	NA	TRBJ2-7	CASSLRGSYEQYF	TGTGCCAGCAGTTTACGGGGCTCCTACGAGCAGTACTTC
TRBD2	TRBV19	NA	TRBJ2-2	CASSPRTSGKWELFF	TGTGCCAGTAGTCCCAGGACTAGCGGGAAATGGGAGCTGTTTTTT
NA	TRBV6-1	few	TRBJ2-6	CASSEGPDSGANVLTF	TGTGCCAGCAGTGAAGGCCCAGACTCTGGGGCCAACGTCCTGACTTTC
TRBD1	TRBV18	NA	TRBJ2-7	CASSPRHRGAYEQYF	TGTGCCAGCTCACCACGGCACAGGGGTGCCTACGAGCAGTACTTC
TRBD2	TRBV6-5	NA	TRBJ2-7	CASSSSPGLAYEQYF	TGTGCCAGCAGTTCCTCCCCGGGACTAGCATACGAGCAGTACTTC
NA	TRBV7-3	NA	TRBJ1-3	CASSRQGRRNTIYF	TGTGCCAGCAGCCGCCAGGGTAGGAGAAACACCATATATTTT
NA	TRBV4-3	NA	TRBJ2-2	CASSQETGVANTGELFF	TGCGCCAGCAGCCAAGAAACCGGGGTCGCGAACACCGGGGAGCTGTTTTTT
NA	TRBV27	NA	TRBJ1-4	CASSSLSGGEKLFF	TGTGCCAGCAGTTCCTTATCGGGGGGGGAAAAACTGTTTTTT
NA	TRBV11-2	once	TRBJ2-3	CASTLTDTQYF	TGTGCCAGCACCCTCACAGATACGCAGTATTTT
TRBD2	TRBV7-3	NA	TRBJ2-4	CASSEDGTTGNIQYF	TGTGCCAGCAGCGAGGACGGGACTACCGGAAACATTCAGTACTTC
NA	TRBV4-1	once	TRBJ1-5	CASSQDRDIYQPQHF	TGCGCCAGCAGCCAAGACCGGGACATATATCAGCCCCAGCATTTT
NA	TRBV28	NA	TRBJ2-4	CASSLGRSGIQYF	TGTGCCAGCAGTTTGGGCCGGTCTGGCATTCAGTACTTC
NA	TRBV5-1	NA	TRBJ2-1	CASSWGGAPHEQFF	TGCGCCAGCAGCTGGGGGGGGGCCCCCCATGAGCAGTTCTTC
NA	TRBV30	NA	TRBJ1-2	CAWMLGGLGGYTF	TGTGCCTGGATGTTGGGGGGTTTAGGTGGCTACACCTTC
NA	TRBV15	NA	TRBJ1-1	CATSSRGLNTEAFF	TGTGCCACCAGCAGCAGGGGATTGAACACTGAAGCTTTCTTT
NA	TRBV13	NA	TRBJ2-3	CASSFSTSLTEDTQYF	TGTGCCAGCAGCTTTAGTACTAGCCTTACCGAAGATACGCAGTATTTT
TRBD2	TRBV29-1	NA	TRBJ2-7	CSVGEGRGGPYEQYF	TGCAGCGTTGGGGAAGGGCGCGGGGGACCCTACGAGCAGTACTTC
NA	TRBV30	NA	TRBJ2-2	CAWSIITGELFF	TGTGCCTGGAGCATCATCACCGGGGAGCTGTTTTTT
NA	TRBV28	NA	TRBJ1-3	CASSSGWGAGNTIYF	TGTGCCAGCAGTTCCGGGTGGGGAGCTGGAAACACCATATATTTT
NA	TRBV11-2	NA	TRBJ1-1	CASSLNTEPGAFF	TGTGCCAGCAGCTTAAATACGGAGCCGGGGGCTTTCTTT
TRBD2	TRBV10-3	NA	TRBJ2-7	CAISESTSGTRGEQYF	TGTGCCATCAGTGAGTCGACTAGCGGGACCCGGGGGGAGCAGTACTTC
NA	TRBV7-3	NA	TRBJ2-1	CASSLRGGSYNEQFF	TGTGCCAGCAGCTTAAGAGGGGGATCTTACAATGAGCAGTTCTTC
NA	TRBV27	once	TRBJ1-2	CASRLRGGVDYGYTF	TGTGCCAGCAGACTAAGGGGGGGGGTGGACTATGGCTACACCTTC